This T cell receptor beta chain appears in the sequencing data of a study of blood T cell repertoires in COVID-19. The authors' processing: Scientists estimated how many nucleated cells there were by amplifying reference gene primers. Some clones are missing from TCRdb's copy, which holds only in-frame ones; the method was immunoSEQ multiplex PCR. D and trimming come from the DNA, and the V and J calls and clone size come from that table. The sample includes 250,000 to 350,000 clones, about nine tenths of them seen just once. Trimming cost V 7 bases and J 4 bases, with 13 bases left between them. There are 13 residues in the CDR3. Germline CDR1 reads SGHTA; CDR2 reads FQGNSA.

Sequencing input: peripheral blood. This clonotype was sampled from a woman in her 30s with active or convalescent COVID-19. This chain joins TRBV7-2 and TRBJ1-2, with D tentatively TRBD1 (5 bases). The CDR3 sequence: CASNKPGIYGYTF. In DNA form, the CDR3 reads TGTGCCAGCAACAAGCCAGGGATCTATGGCTACACCTTC. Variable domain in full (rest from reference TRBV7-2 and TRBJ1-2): GAGVSQSPSNKVTEKGKDVELRCDPISGHTALYWYRQSLGQGLEFLIYFQGNSAPDKSGLPSDRFSAERTGGSVSTLTIQRTQQEDSAVYLCASNKPGIYGYTFGSGTRLTVV.